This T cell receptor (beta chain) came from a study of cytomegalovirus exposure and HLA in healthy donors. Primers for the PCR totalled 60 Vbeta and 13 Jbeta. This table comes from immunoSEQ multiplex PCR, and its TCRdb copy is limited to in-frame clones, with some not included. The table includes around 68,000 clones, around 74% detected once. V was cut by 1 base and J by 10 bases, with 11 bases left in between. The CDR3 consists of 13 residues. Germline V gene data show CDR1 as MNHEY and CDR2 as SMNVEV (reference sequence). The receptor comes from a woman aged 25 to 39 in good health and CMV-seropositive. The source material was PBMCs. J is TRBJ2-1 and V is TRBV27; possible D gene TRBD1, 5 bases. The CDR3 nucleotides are TGTGCCAGCAGTTTATTGGGCCCAGGGGAGCAGTTCTTC. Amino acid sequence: CASSLLGPGEQFF.